This T cell receptor beta chain was recorded in a study of T cells in Graves' hyperthyroidism and ophthalmopathy. Study results and limitations: Ophthalmopathy onset followed model prediction by a median about six months. Patients with ophthalmopathy were separated from those with stable hyperthyroidism by a 13 V-J model.

Of note for this clonotype: Its antigen is unknown.

RNA transcripts served as the template for amplifying TCR beta CDR3 regions. First-round RT-PCR of the TCR CDR3 relied on the HTBI primer set. TCRdb ran MiXCR on the multiplex PCR reads and lists one entry per CDR3 protein. The sample contains hundreds of thousands of distinct CDR3 sequences, more than 15% of which appear only once. Patients with uncontrolled infections, other autoimmune diseases, pregnancy or lactation were excluded. The PBMCs were sourced from fresh peripheral blood (about 9.7 ml). Germline CDR1 is MNHEY and CDR2 is SVGEGT. CDR3 length: 15 residues. Losses at the gene ends were 6 bases for V and 9 bases for J; bases not matched to a gene: 7.

Material: blood. This chain links TRBV6-2 or TRBV6-3 with TRBJ2-1; TRBD2 matches 14 bases. The sequence was collected from a woman aged 18-29 years with Graves' hyperthyroidism. CDR3 residues: CASSSGTSGSAEQFF. For the CDR3, the DNA is TGTGCCAGCAGCTCCGGGACTAGCGGGAGTGCTGAGCAGTTCTTC.